These T cell receptor beta chains were read from a single sample in a study of vaccination and CD4 T cells after COVID-19. Antigens for these TCRs are unknown. Each CDR3 protein is one row after TCRdb ran MiXCR on the PCR reads. The profile shows approximately 8,800 distinct CDR3 sequences, under 45% of them singletons. The source material was CD4+ T cells from blood, cultured in vitro. These receptors came from a human donor in good health. Each CDR3 is given with its conserved first and last residue. Fields, in order: D gene, J gene, clone size, V gene, CDR3 DNA, CDR3 protein. The D gene is left open where the match is weak. Clone size is not always given. Where it is, it says once, few, many or a class for expanded clones.

d_gene: NA; j_gene: TRBJ2-7; abundance: NA; v_gene: TRBV12-3/TRBV12-4; CDR3nt: TGTGCCAGCAGTTTGCGTGGAGGGGGCTCATACGAGCAGTACTTC; CDR3aa: CASSLRGGGSYEQYF
d_gene: NA; j_gene: TRBJ1-1; abundance: NA; v_gene: TRBV7-8; CDR3nt: TGTGCCAGCAGCTTAGCGGGGTGGGCGGGGAACACTGAAGCTTTCTTT; CDR3aa: CASSLAGWAGNTEAFF
d_gene: NA; j_gene: TRBJ1-5; abundance: few; v_gene: TRBV20-1; CDR3nt: TGCAGTGCTCTACTTGGCAGTGACAATCAGCCCCAGCATTTT; CDR3aa: CSALLGSDNQPQHF
d_gene: TRBD2; j_gene: TRBJ2-5; abundance: NA; v_gene: TRBV20-1; CDR3nt: TGCAGTGCTAGCGGTAGCGGGGGCACGGAGACCCAGTACTTC; CDR3aa: CSASGSGGTETQYF
d_gene: NA; j_gene: TRBJ1-5; abundance: NA; v_gene: TRBV21-1; CDR3nt: TGTGCCAGCAGCGAACAGGGGCCCGATCAGCCCCAGCATTTT; CDR3aa: CASSEQGPDQPQHF
d_gene: TRBD1; j_gene: TRBJ1-6; abundance: few; v_gene: TRBV27; CDR3nt: TGTGCCAGCAGTGTCGGACAGGGAGCAAAATCACCCCTCCACTTT; CDR3aa: CASSVGQGAKSPLHF
d_gene: TRBD2; j_gene: TRBJ2-2; abundance: NA; v_gene: TRBV6-1; CDR3nt: TGTGCCAGCAGTACCAGTTCGGGACTAGCGGCCACCGGGGAGCTGTTTTTT; CDR3aa: CASSTSSGLAATGELFF
d_gene: NA; j_gene: TRBJ2-1; abundance: NA; v_gene: TRBV20-1; CDR3nt: TGCAGTGCTAGGGGTCTCATGCCTAGCTCCTACAATGAGCAGTTCTTC; CDR3aa: CSARGLMPSSYNEQFF
d_gene: NA; j_gene: TRBJ2-3; abundance: few; v_gene: TRBV7-6; CDR3nt: TGTGCCAGCAGCCCCTTACCCTCCTTCATAAGCACAGATACGCAGTATTTT; CDR3aa: CASSPLPSFISTDTQYF
d_gene: TRBD1; j_gene: TRBJ1-1; abundance: NA; v_gene: TRBV7-2; CDR3nt: TGTGCCAGCAGCGCTCGACAGGGGGCCGGGAACGCTGAAGCTTTCTTT; CDR3aa: CASSARQGAGNAEAFF
d_gene: TRBD1; j_gene: TRBJ2-7; abundance: NA; v_gene: TRBV2; CDR3nt: TGTGCCAGCACAACCGACAGGGGCGGGGAGCAGTACTTC; CDR3aa: CASTTDRGGEQYF
d_gene: TRBD1; j_gene: TRBJ1-5; abundance: NA; v_gene: TRBV5-8; CDR3nt: TGTGCCAGCAGCCTGGTCGCCGGGACAGGGAGCAATCAGCCCCAGCATTTT; CDR3aa: CASSLVAGTGSNQPQHF
d_gene: TRBD2; j_gene: TRBJ2-3; abundance: few; v_gene: TRBV6-5; CDR3nt: TGTGCCAGCAGTTGCCCGTTGACTAGCGGGGGACGACAAGATACGCAGTATTTT; CDR3aa: CASSCPLTSGGRQDTQYF
d_gene: TRBD1; j_gene: TRBJ2-7; abundance: NA; v_gene: TRBV5-1; CDR3nt: TGCGCCAGCAGCATCTCCGGGACAGCTAACGAGCAGTACTTC; CDR3aa: CASSISGTANEQYF
d_gene: NA; j_gene: TRBJ1-2; abundance: few; v_gene: TRBV29-1; CDR3nt: TGCAGCGTTGAAGGGGGGGGAGGAGGCTACACCTTC; CDR3aa: CSVEGGGGGYTF
d_gene: NA; j_gene: TRBJ2-5; abundance: NA; v_gene: TRBV7-8; CDR3nt: TGTGCCAGCAGCTTAGACGGAAAAATGCCTCAAGAGACCCAGTACTTC; CDR3aa: CASSLDGKMPQETQYF
d_gene: NA; j_gene: TRBJ1-1; abundance: few; v_gene: TRBV19; CDR3nt: TGTGCCAGTAGAAAGAACACTGAAGCTTTCTTT; CDR3aa: CASRKNTEAFF